This T cell receptor beta chain was captured in a study of blood T cell repertoires in COVID-19. CDR1 LGHDT and CDR2 YNNKEL come from the germline V gene (reference sequence). Trimming removed 1 base from V and 8 bases from J, with 11 bases in between. The CDR3 contains 14 residues. The method was immunoSEQ multiplex PCR; TCRdb's version includes in-frame clones alone and lacks a portion of them. The data show fewer than 35,000 clones, 90% seen once. Sequencing used peripheral blood. This chain connects TRBV3-1 (or the pseudogene TRBV3-2) to TRBJ1-4; no firm D call. This TCR was sampled from a man aged 55 to 70 with active COVID-19. The CDR3: CASSQVRGGEKLFF. In DNA, the CDR3 is TGTGCCAGCAGCCAAGTACGGGGAGGGGAAAAACTGTTTTTT.